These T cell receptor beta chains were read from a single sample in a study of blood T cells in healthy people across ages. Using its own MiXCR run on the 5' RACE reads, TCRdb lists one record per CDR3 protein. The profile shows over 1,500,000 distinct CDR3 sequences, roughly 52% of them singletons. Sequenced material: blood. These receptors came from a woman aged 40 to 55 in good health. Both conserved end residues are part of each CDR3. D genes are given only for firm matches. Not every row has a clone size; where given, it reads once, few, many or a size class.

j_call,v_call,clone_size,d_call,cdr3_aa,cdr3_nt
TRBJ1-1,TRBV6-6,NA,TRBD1,CASSTGTEYMNTEAFF,TGTGCCAGCAGTACCGGGACAGAGTATATGAACACTGAAGCTTTCTTT
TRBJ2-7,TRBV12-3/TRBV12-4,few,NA,CASSNNGYEQYF,TGTGCCAGCAGCAATAACGGCTACGAGCAGTACTTC
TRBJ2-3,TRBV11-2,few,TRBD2,CASSWGLAGLTDTQYF,TGTGCCAGCAGCTGGGGACTAGCGGGGCTGACAGATACGCAGTATTTT
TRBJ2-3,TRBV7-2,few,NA,CASTKRGVGTDTQYF,TGTGCCAGCACTAAAAGAGGAGTGGGCACAGATACGCAGTATTTT
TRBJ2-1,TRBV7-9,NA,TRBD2,CASSLVLGLATNEQFF,TGTGCCAGCAGCTTAGTGTTGGGACTAGCGACCAATGAGCAGTTCTTC
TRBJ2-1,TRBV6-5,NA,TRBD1,CASARDRSSYNEQFF,TGTGCCAGCGCCCGGGACAGGAGCTCCTACAATGAGCAGTTCTTC
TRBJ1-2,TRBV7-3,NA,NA,CASSSSAGHYGYTF,TGTGCCAGCAGCTCCTCTGCAGGGCACTATGGCTACACCTTC
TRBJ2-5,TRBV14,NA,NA,CASSQEPLVPETQYF,TGTGCCAGCAGCCAAGAACCACTAGTCCCGGAGACCCAGTACTTC
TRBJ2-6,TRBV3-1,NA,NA,CASSQAPTPTGANVLTF,TGTGCCAGCAGCCAAGCGCCGACACCTACTGGGGCCAACGTCCTGACTTTC
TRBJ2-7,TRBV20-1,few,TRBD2,CSASGLAGDSYEQYF,TGCAGTGCCTCCGGACTAGCGGGGGACTCCTACGAGCAGTACTTC
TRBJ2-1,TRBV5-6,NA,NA,CASSLDRENEQFF,TGTGCCAGCAGCTTGGATAGGGAAAATGAGCAGTTCTTC
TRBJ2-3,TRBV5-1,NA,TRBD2,CASSLFMASGGTDTQYF,TGCGCCAGCAGCTTGTTTATGGCTAGCGGGGGCACAGATACGCAGTATTTT
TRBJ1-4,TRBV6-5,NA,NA,CASSDGLRGFEKLFF,TGTGCCAGCAGTGACGGACTGAGGGGGTTCGAAAAACTGTTTTTT
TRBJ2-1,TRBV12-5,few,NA,CASGLGGDEQFF,TGTGCTAGTGGTTTGGGGGGGGATGAGCAGTTCTTC
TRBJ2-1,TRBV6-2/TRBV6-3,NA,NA,CASSSRIRQFF,TGTGCCAGCAGTAGTCGGATCAGGCAGTTCTTC
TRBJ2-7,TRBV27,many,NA,CASSLSTGPYEQYF,TGTGCCAGCAGTTTATCAACAGGGCCCTACGAGCAGTACTTC
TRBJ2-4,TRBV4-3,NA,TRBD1,CASSYRGMDIQYF,TGCGCCAGCAGTTACAGGGGAATGGACATTCAGTACTTC
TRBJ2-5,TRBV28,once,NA,CASTIGVGIETQYF,TGTGCCAGCACCATAGGGGTGGGGATTGAGACCCAGTACTTC
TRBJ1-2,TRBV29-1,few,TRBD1,CSGRDSDYYGYTF,TGCAGCGGCCGGGACAGCGACTATTATGGCTACACCTTC
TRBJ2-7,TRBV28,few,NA,CASSNRDTHEQYF,TGTGCCAGCAGCAACCGGGACACTCACGAGCAGTACTTC
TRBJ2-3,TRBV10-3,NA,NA,CAITGSSTDTQYF,TGTGCCATTACAGGATCTAGCACAGATACGCAGTATTTT
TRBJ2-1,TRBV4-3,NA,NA,CASSHVNFDEQFF,TGCGCCAGCAGCCATGTCAATTTCGATGAGCAGTTCTTC
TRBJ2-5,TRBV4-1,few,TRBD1,CASSQDSPGQGARETQYF,TGCGCCAGCAGCCAAGATAGCCCGGGACAGGGGGCCCGAGAGACCCAGTACTTC
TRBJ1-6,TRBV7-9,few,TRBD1,CASSSPGQGRYNSPLHF,TGTGCCAGCAGCTCTCCGGGACAGGGACGCTATAATTCACCCCTCCACTTT
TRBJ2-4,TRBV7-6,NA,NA,CASSPEGQGSAKNIQYF,TGTGCCAGCAGCCCCGAGGGGCAGGGGTCCGCCAAAAACATTCAGTACTTC
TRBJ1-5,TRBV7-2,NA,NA,CASSLANQGRPQHF,TGTGCCAGCAGCTTAGCGAACCAGGGGCGGCCCCAGCATTTT
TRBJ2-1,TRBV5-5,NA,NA,CASSFSGKGYNEQFF,TGTGCCAGCAGTTTCTCCGGCAAGGGCTACAATGAGCAGTTCTTC
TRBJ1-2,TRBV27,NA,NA,CASSGAGIGQHYGYTF,TGTGCCAGCAGTGGGGCCGGGATAGGACAGCACTATGGCTACACCTTC
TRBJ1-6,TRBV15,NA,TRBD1,CATSRGDSNSPFHF,TGTGCCACCAGCAGAGGGGACAGTAATTCACCCTTCCACTTT